This TCR beta chain was identified during a study of blood T cell repertoires in COVID-19. Study-wide context: COVID-19 samples collected from the United States, Italy and Spain covered acute and convalescent phases.

V was pared by 3 bases and J by 4 bases, with 21 bases between. The germline CDR1 and CDR2 sequences are SGHAT and FQNNGV. The CDR3 runs 18 residues. The count of this clone is one. Original methodology: Reference gene primer amplification in the assay estimated nucleated cell counts. Using immunoSEQ multiplex PCR, the repertoire was profiled, and TCRdb retains in-frame clones only, with some absent. D and trimming come from the DNA, and the V and J calls and clone size come from that table. The sample contains some 80,000 clones, approximately 82% of which appear only once. The TCR comes from a human donor in a cohort sampled during active COVID-19. The gene calls are TRBV11-2 and TRBJ2-2; a weak D match, TRBD1 (6 bases). Sequencing input: peripheral blood. DNA for the CDR3: TGTGCCAGCAGCTTCTCCGGGGTTTGGGGGCTAGGCACCGGGGAGCTGTTTTTT. This translates into CASSFSGVWGLGTGELFF.